This passage covers 27 T cell receptor beta chains from one sample sequenced in a study of a mutant IDH1 vaccine in newly diagnosed glioma. Specified time point: baseline, week 1 (first vaccination visit). This sample's treatment: pre-vaccination baseline after standard-of-care therapy. Profiling relied on immunoSEQ multiplex PCR, and the TCRdb table lists in-frame clones only, not all of them. The data contain tens of thousands of clones, roughly 80% of them singletons. The sequencing used PBMCs, collected from a glioma patient treated with radiotherapy, temozolomide or both. The receptors were sampled from a young man with glioma.

This clone has just one count. The chain uses TRBV10-3 and TRBJ2-7; no firm D call. The CDR3 length is 11 residues. CDR1 and CDR2 (germline): ENHRY, SYGVKD. V was cut by 8 bases and J by 7 bases, with 12 bases left in between. CDR3 sequence: CAISNTGEQYF. The CDR3 bases are TGTGCCATCTCAAATACTGGGGAGCAGTACTTC.

This clone is a singleton in its sample. The V call is TRBV9, the J call TRBJ2-2, with no clear D. Trimming left V 4 bases short and J 4 bases short, with 14 bases between. Germline assignment: CDR1 SGDLS and CDR2 YYNGEE. CDR3 size: 15 residues. The CDR3 sequence: CASSLRSLGTGELFF. In DNA, the CDR3 is TGTGCCAGCAGCCTCAGGTCGTTGGGCACCGGGGAGCTGTTTTTT. Using reference TRBV9 and TRBJ2-2 for the parts outside the CDR3, the full variable domain is DSGVTQTPKHLITATGQRVTLRCSPRSGDLSVYWYQQSLDQGLQFLIQYYNGEERAKGNILERFSAQQFPDLHSELNLSSLELGDSALYFCASSLRSLGTGELFFGEGSRLTVL.

J is TRBJ1-1 and V is TRBV4-3, with D unclear. Germline CDR1 LGHNA, CDR2 YSLEER. With 3 bases removed from V and 8 bases from J, the gap between germline ends came to 13 bases. CDR3 length: 13 amino acids. The CDR3 region has the DNA TGCGCCAGCAGCCAGGAACTAGAGCGGGAAGCTTTCTTT. Translation gives CASSQELEREAFF.

V gene TRBV7-2 combines with J gene TRBJ2-3; TRBD1 aligns across 10 bases. The germline CDR1 and CDR2 sequences are SGHTA and FQGNSA. V was clipped by 5 bases and J by 6 bases; unmatched bases: 2. The CDR3 consists of 13 residues. CDR3: CASSLDRGDTQYF. For the CDR3, the DNA is TGTGCCAGCAGCCTGGACAGGGGGGATACGCAGTATTTT.

Here the CDR3 reads CASSLSSNQPQHF. DNA for the CDR3: TGCGCCAGCAGCTTGAGTAGTAATCAGCCCCAGCATTTT. V usage is TRBV5-1 and J usage is TRBJ1-5, with no clear D. The V gene's germline CDR1 is SGHRS and CDR2 YFSETQ. V dropped 1 base and J dropped 4 bases, with 6 bases sitting between them. The CDR3 spans 13 residues.

This chain links TRBV6-1 with TRBJ1-2; 7 bases align to TRBD1. Germline V lookup: CDR1 MNHNS, CDR2 SASEGT. This CDR3 is 14 amino acids long. The J segment lost 8 bases and the V segment lost 7 bases, leaving 13 bases of the junction unmatched. CDR3: CASKQAQGERGYTF. The CDR3 bases are TGTGCCAGCAAACAAGCCCAGGGGGAGAGGGGCTACACCTTC.

V gene TRBV7-6 combines with J gene TRBJ1-4; 8 bases line up with TRBD1. CDR1 is SGHVS, CDR2 FNYEAQ, per germline. The J segment lost 5 bases and the V segment lost 4 bases, leaving 3 bases of the junction unmatched. The CDR3 runs to 14 residues. The CDR3 spells CASSSGQGNEKLFF. CDR3 sequence (DNA): TGTGCCAGCAGCTCAGGACAGGGAAATGAAAAACTGTTTTTT.

This chain joins TRBV29-1 and TRBJ1-2; TRBD1 aligns across 7 bases. Germline-derived CDR1 and CDR2 are SQVTM and ANQGSEA. The ends lost 6 bases at V and 1 base at J; junction bases unmatched: 2. The CDR3 spans 12 residues. CDR3 loop: CSVRQGNYGYTF. The CDR3 region has the DNA TGCAGCGTACGACAGGGTAACTATGGCTACACCTTC.

The chain couples TRBV30 to TRBJ1-1; D may be TRBD1 (6 bases). The V gene's germline CDR1 is GTSNPN and CDR2 SVGIG (reference sequence). This CDR3 contains 13 residues. V lost 3 bases, J lost 5 bases, and 13 bases lay in between. DNA of the CDR3: TGTGCCTGGAGGGGAGGGGGGTGGACTGAAGCTTTCTTT. Translated, it gives CAWRGGGWTEAFF.

This clone has more than one count but fewer than ten. The chain has TRBV5-1 and TRBJ2-7, with D perhaps assigned TRBD1 or TRBD2 (5 bases each). Germline CDR1 and CDR2: SGHRS and YFSETQ. The CDR3 runs to 13 residues. V gave up 4 bases and J gave up 3 bases, with 11 bases separating them. The CDR3 here is CASSEGPVYEQYF. The CDR3 DNA reads TGCGCCAGCAGCGAGGGACCTGTCTACGAGCAGTACTTC.

V usage is TRBV5-4 and J usage is TRBJ2-5; D unresolved. CDR1 and CDR2 from the germline V gene are SGHNT and YYREEE (reference sequence). This CDR3 is built from 14 residues. V gave up 0 bases and J gave up 2 bases, with 8 bases separating them. Here the CDR3 DNA reads TGTGCCAGCAGCTTGGAGCTCAGACAAGAGACCCAGTACTTC. Protein sequence: CASSLELRQETQYF.

The J gene is TRBJ2-7, the V gene TRBV29-1; TRBD1 matches 8 bases. Germline-derived CDR1 and CDR2 are SQVTM and ANQGSEA. The CDR3 length is 12 residues. The ends lost 6 bases at V and 3 bases at J; junction bases unmatched: 4. The CDR3 DNA reads TGCAGCGTCGAGGACAGGGACTACGAGCAGTACTTC. Amino acids: CSVEDRDYEQYF.

V gene TRBV6-5 combines with J gene TRBJ2-1; the match to TRBD1 covers 7 bases. The V segment lost 2 bases and the J segment 4 bases; nucleotides outside the gene matches: 5. The CDR3 sequence is 15 residues long. CDR1 is MNHEY and CDR2 is SVGAGI in the germline V gene. This CDR3 is CASSYTGTDYNEQFF. The CDR3, as DNA: TGTGCCAGCAGTTACACAGGGACAGATTACAATGAGCAGTTCTTC.

The chain combines TRBV7-9 with TRBJ2-1; D is uncertain. Looked up from germline, CDR1 is SEHNR and CDR2 is FQNEAQ (reference sequence). V was trimmed by 3 bases and J by 1 base, leaving 7 bases between them. This CDR3 is built from 14 residues. The chain's CDR3 is CASSFSISYNEQFF. CDR3 in DNA: TGTGCCAGCAGCTTTAGCATTTCCTACAATGAGCAGTTCTTC.

The chain carries TRBV6-5 and TRBJ1-1, with D hard to call. The CDR3 totals 15 residues. V was trimmed by 0 bases and J by 0 bases, leaving 8 bases between them. Germline loops: CDR1 MNHEY, CDR2 SVGAGI. The CDR3 spells CASSYSKGLNTEAFF. CDR3 coding DNA: TGTGCCAGCAGTTACTCAAAGGGATTGAACACTGAAGCTTTCTTT.

The chain is built from TRBV6-5 and TRBJ2-7, with 8 bases fitting TRBD1. The length of the CDR3 is 14 residues. The V and J ends lost 0 bases and 6 bases, in that order; junction bases with no gene match: 4. CDR1 and CDR2 (germline): MNHEY, SVGAGI. The CDR3 DNA reads as TGTGCCAGCAGTTACTCTGGGGACAGGACCGAGCAGTACTTC. This codes for CASSYSGDRTEQYF.

V usage is TRBV5-6 and J usage is TRBJ1-2, with D perhaps TRBD1 (5 bases). V gave up 6 bases and J gave up 8 bases, with 17 bases separating them. CDR3 length equals 13 residues. From germline, CDR1 is SGHDT and CDR2 YYEEEE. CDR3 region: CASTSTGPLGYTF. The DNA for the CDR3 is TGTGCCAGCACTTCTACGGGGCCCTTGGGCTACACCTTC.

The V gene is TRBV6-5, the J gene TRBJ1-1, with D uncertain. V lost 0 bases to trimming and J lost 7 bases, with 9 bases between them. Per germline, CDR1 MNHEY and CDR2 SVGAGI. The CDR3 spans 13 residues. The CDR3 here is CASSYSQHVEAFF. The CDR3 coding sequence is TGTGCCAGCAGTTACTCACAGCACGTTGAAGCTTTCTTT.

The CDR3, as DNA: TGTGCCAGCAGCCCCGTGGGACAGATTAGCTACGAGCAGTACTTC. Amino acid sequence: CASSPVGQISYEQYF. The chain links TRBV7-9 to TRBJ2-7, with 7 bases fitting TRBD1. Unmatched junction bases numbered 10, after V lost 5 bases and J lost 3 bases. Germline V lookup: CDR1 SEHNR, CDR2 FQNEAQ (reference sequence). The CDR3 is 15 amino acids.

The gene calls are TRBV14 and TRBJ1-6; D is ambiguous. V was cut by 4 bases and J by 7 bases, with 5 bases left in between. This CDR3 has 12 amino acids. CDR1 SGHDN and CDR2 FVKESK come from the germline V gene. CDR3 amino acids: CASSRLNSPLHF. In DNA form, the CDR3 reads TGTGCCAGCAGCCGCCTCAATTCACCCCTCCACTTT.

The J gene is TRBJ1-4, the V gene TRBV27; D ambiguous. Trimming stripped 0 bases from V and 5 bases from J, with 7 bases between. Germline CDR1 and CDR2: MNHEY and SMNVEV (reference sequence). The CDR3 extends over 14 amino acids. The CDR3 region has the DNA TGTGCCAGCAGTTTATCGCTAATGAATGAAAAACTGTTTTTT. Translated, it gives CASSLSLMNEKLFF.

V and J are TRBV29-1 and TRBJ2-1; 7 bases fit TRBD1. CDR3 size: 13 residues. V was clipped by 5 bases and J by 5 bases; unmatched bases: 6. Germline assignment: CDR1 SQVTM and CDR2 ANQGSEA. For the CDR3, the DNA is TGCAGCGTTCGTCCGGGACAGCACAATGAGCAGTTCTTC. Translating it yields CSVRPGQHNEQFF.

The chain has TRBV30 and TRBJ2-2; 10 positions match TRBD1. The CDR3 loop spans 16 amino acids. Germline V gives CDR1 GTSNPN, CDR2 SVGIG (reference sequence). Trimming cost V 2 bases and J 3 bases; bases outside gene matches: 6. The CDR3 DNA reads TGTGCCTGGAGTCCCTGGACAGGGGGGTACACCGGGGAGCTGTTTTTT. It translates to CAWSPWTGGYTGELFF.

In its sample, this clone was seen once. V is TRBV5-1 and J is TRBJ1-2, with 9 bases aligning to TRBD1. Germline lookup yields CDR1 SGHRS and CDR2 YFSETQ. The length of the CDR3 is 15 residues. With V trimmed by 0 bases and J by 4 bases, 4 bases remained unmatched. The CDR3 region is CASSLATGGGYGYTF. The CDR3 nucleotides read TGCGCCAGCAGCTTGGCGACAGGGGGTGGCTATGGCTACACCTTC. The whole variable domain, remainder taken from reference TRBV5-1 and TRBJ1-2, is KAGVTQTPRYLIKTRGQQVTLSCSPISGHRSVSWYQQTPGQGLQFLFEYFSETQRNKGNFPGRFSGRQFSNSRSEMNVSTLELGDSALYLCASSLATGGGYGYTFGSGTRLTVV.

This chain links TRBV6-6 with TRBJ1-2, with D maybe TRBD1 (5 bases). Germline CDR1 is MNHNY and CDR2 is SVGAGI (reference sequence). There are 14 residues in the CDR3. The germline V and J ends were trimmed by 2 bases and 0 bases, with 7 bases remaining between them. The CDR3 DNA is TGTGCCAGCAGTTACAGGGGCGCTAACTATGGCTACACCTTC. As protein: CASSYRGANYGYTF.

The chain uses TRBV10-3 and TRBJ2-7; possibly TRBD1 for D (6 bases). V gave up 10 bases and J gave up 0 bases, with 13 bases separating them. The CDR3 is 13 residues long. CDR1 is ENHRY, CDR2 SYGVKD, per germline. CDR3 protein: CATCRDNSYEQYF. The CDR3 nucleotides read TGTGCCACGTGCCGGGACAACTCCTACGAGCAGTACTTC.

The chain is built from TRBV5-1 and TRBJ2-7; 7 nucleotides align to TRBD2. J was trimmed by 0 bases and V by 3 bases; bases with no gene match: 9. Germline V gene lookup returns CDR1 SGHRS and CDR2 YFSETQ. The CDR3 covers 16 residues. The DNA of the CDR3 is TGCGCCAGCAGCTGGTCGGACGGGGGGAGCTCCTACGAGCAGTACTTC. It is translated as CASSWSDGGSSYEQYF. Together with reference TRBV5-1 and TRBJ2-7, the CDR3 gives the full variable domain: KAGVTQTPRYLIKTRGQQVTLSCSPISGHRSVSWYQQTPGQGLQFLFEYFSETQRNKGNFPGRFSGRQFSNSRSEMNVSTLELGDSALYLCASSWSDGGSSYEQYFGPGTRLTVT.